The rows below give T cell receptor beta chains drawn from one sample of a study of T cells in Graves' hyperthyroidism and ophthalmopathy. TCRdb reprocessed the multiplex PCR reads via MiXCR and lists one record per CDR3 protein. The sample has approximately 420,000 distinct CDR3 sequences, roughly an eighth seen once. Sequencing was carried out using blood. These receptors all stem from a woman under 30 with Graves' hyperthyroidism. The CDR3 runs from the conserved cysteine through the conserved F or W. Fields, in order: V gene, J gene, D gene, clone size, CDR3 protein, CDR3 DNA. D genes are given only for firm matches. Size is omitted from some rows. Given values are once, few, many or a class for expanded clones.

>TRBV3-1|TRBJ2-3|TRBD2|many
CASSQDPAGGSDTQYF
TGTGCCAGCAGCCAAGATCCAGCGGGAGGTTCGGATACGCAGTATTTT
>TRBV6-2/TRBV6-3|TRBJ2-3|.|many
CASRALWMQYF
TGTGCCAGCAGGGCCCTTTGGATGCAGTATTTT
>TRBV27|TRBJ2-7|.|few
CASSLLPSVHEQYF
TGTGCCAGCAGTTTACTCCCCAGTGTGCACGAGCAGTACTTC
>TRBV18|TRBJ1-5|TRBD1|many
CASSPGQGYAQPQHF
TGTGCCAGCTCACCCGGACAGGGTTACGCTCAGCCCCAGCATTTT
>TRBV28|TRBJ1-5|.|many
CASREGGEVNQPQHF
TGTGCCAGCAGGGAAGGAGGGGAGGTAAATCAGCCCCAGCATTTT
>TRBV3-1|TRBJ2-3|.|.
CASSARRTDTQYF
TGTGCCAGCAGCGCCCGACGCACAGATACGCAGTATTTT
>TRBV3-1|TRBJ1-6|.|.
CASSQAGRSSYNSPLHF
TGTGCCAGCAGCCAAGCAGGGCGGAGCTCCTATAATTCACCCCTCCACTTT
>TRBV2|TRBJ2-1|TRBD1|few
CASSLGQGAAYNEQFF
TGTGCCAGCAGCTTGGGACAGGGGGCCGCCTACAATGAGCAGTTCTTC
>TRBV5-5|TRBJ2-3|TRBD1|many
CASSLRAQGALDTQYF
TGTGCCAGCAGCTTGCGGGCACAGGGGGCTTTAGATACGCAGTATTTT
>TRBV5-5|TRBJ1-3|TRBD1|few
CASSTGTVNSGNTIYF
TGTGCCAGCAGCACCGGGACAGTAAACTCTGGAAACACCATATATTTT
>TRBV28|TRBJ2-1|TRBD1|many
CASMSLGQGYNEQFF
TGTGCCAGCATGTCTTTAGGACAGGGCTACAATGAGCAGTTCTTC
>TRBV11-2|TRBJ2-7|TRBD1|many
CASSVGGTGITYEQYF
TGTGCCAGCAGCGTAGGGGGGACAGGCATTACCTACGAGCAGTACTTC
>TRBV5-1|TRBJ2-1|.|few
CASSPNAESSYNEQFF
TGCGCCAGCAGCCCAAACGCAGAGAGCTCCTACAATGAGCAGTTCTTC
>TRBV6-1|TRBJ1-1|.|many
CASVQGRTEAFF
TGTGCCAGCGTCCAGGGTCGCACTGAAGCTTTCTTT
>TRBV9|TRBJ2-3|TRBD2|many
CASSSDVAGLGFTDTQYF
TGTGCCAGCAGCTCGGACGTCGCGGGACTAGGGTTCACAGATACGCAGTATTTT
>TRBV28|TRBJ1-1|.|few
CASSFSLSTEAFF
TGTGCCAGCTCGTTTTCCCTGAGCACTGAAGCTTTCTTT
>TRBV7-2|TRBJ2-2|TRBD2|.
CASSPTRASGRGLAGELFF
TGTGCCAGCAGCCCTACCCGGGCTAGCGGGAGGGGGTTGGCCGGGGAGCTGTTTTTT
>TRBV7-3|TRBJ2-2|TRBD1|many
CASSPGQAGELFF
TGTGCCAGCAGCCCAGGACAGGCCGGGGAGCTGTTTTTT
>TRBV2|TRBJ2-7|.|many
CASSSMGPKYEQYF
TGTGCCAGCAGCAGTATGGGACCGAAATACGAGCAGTACTTC
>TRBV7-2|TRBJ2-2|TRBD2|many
CASNPPGLAGRELFF
TGTGCCAGCAACCCGCCGGGACTAGCGGGTCGAGAGCTGTTTTTT
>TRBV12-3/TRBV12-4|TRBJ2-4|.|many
CASSFRSGAAKNIQYF
TGTGCCAGCAGTTTTCGCTCGGGGGCCGCCAAAAACATTCAGTACTTC
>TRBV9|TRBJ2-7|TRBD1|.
CASSVGQGIYEQYF
TGTGCCAGCAGCGTAGGACAGGGGATCTACGAGCAGTACTTC
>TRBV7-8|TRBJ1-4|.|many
CASSTGTAEKLFF
TGTGCCAGCAGCACCGGGACCGCTGAAAAACTGTTTTTT
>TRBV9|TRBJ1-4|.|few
CASSRSWETQGEKLFF
TGTGCCAGCAGCCGATCATGGGAAACGCAAGGTGAAAAACTGTTTTTT
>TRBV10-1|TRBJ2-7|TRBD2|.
CASSGGLAGFYEQYF
TGCGCCAGCAGTGGAGGACTAGCGGGATTCTACGAGCAGTACTTC
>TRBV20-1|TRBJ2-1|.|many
CSARVPQDNEQFF
TGCAGTGCTAGAGTACCCCAGGACAATGAGCAGTTCTTC
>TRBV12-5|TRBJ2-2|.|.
CASGLIPSDITGTGELFF
TGTGCTAGTGGTTTGATCCCCTCCGACATAACCGGCACCGGGGAGCTGTTTTTT
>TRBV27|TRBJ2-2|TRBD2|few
CASSPLPGLAGRRGTGELFF
TGTGCCAGCAGTCCTCTCCCGGGACTAGCGGGAAGACGGGGCACCGGGGAGCTGTTTTTT
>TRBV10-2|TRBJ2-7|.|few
CASLSRATYEQYF
TGCGCCAGCCTTTCCAGGGCAACCTACGAGCAGTACTTC
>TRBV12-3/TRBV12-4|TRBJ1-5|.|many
CASSWQGTHSNQPQHF
TGTGCCAGCAGTTGGCAGGGGACTCATAGCAATCAGCCCCAGCATTTT
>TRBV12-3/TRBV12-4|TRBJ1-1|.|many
CASREREGTEAFF
TGTGCCAGCAGAGAGAGGGAGGGCACTGAAGCTTTCTTT
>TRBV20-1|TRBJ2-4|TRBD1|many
CSASGQGEWVMENIQYF
TGCAGTGCTAGTGGACAGGGGGAGTGGGTTATGGAAAACATTCAGTACTTC
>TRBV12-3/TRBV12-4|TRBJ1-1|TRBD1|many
CASSLGQGVHTEAFF
TGTGCCAGCAGTTTAGGACAGGGGGTGCACACTGAAGCTTTCTTT
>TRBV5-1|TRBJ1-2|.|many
CASSGGQTYGYTF
TGCGCCAGCAGCGGCGGACAGACCTATGGCTACACCTTC
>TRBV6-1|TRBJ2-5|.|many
CASRGSSGGETQYF
TGTGCCAGCAGGGGGTCGTCGGGTGGCGAGACCCAGTACTTC
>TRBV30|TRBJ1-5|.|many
CAWSVPYDNQPQHF
TGTGCCTGGAGTGTACCATATGACAATCAGCCCCAGCATTTT
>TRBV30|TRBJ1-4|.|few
CAWTGEDEKLFF
TGTGCCTGGACCGGGGAGGATGAAAAACTGTTTTTT
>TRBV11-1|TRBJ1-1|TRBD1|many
CASSLDPGQGAAFF
TGTGCCAGCAGCTTAGACCCGGGACAGGGGGCAGCTTTCTTT
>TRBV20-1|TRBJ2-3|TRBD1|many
CSAGQGADTQYF
TGCAGTGCGGGGCAGGGGGCAGATACGCAGTATTTT
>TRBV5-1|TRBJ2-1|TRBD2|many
CASSLELAGGGNEQFF
TGCGCCAGCAGCCTCGAACTAGCGGGAGGCGGGAATGAGCAGTTCTTC